This T cell receptor (beta chain) stems from a study of shared clonotypes between healthy human individuals. Study in general: Three CD4 naive, three CD4 memory, two CD8 naive and one CD8 memory plate were used per donor.

Measured with immunoSEQ multiplex PCR; TCRdb has only the in-frame clones, and not every one. The table shows about 1 million clones, with under 80% occurring only once. The length of the CDR3 is 15 residues. CDR1 is LNHDA, CDR2 SQIVND, per germline (reference sequence). J was trimmed by 5 bases and V by 3 bases; bases with no gene match: 7. The receptor's source is a man younger than 35 in good health. Sequencing was done on a sample of memory CD4+ T cells sorted from blood. Indicated subset: CD45RA-negative fraction. The V call is TRBV19, the J call TRBJ2-5, with TRBD1 identical over 9 bases. CDR3 loop: CASSMGDRDQETQYF. The CDR3 DNA reads TGTGCCAGTAGTATGGGGGACAGGGATCAGGAGACCCAGTACTTC.